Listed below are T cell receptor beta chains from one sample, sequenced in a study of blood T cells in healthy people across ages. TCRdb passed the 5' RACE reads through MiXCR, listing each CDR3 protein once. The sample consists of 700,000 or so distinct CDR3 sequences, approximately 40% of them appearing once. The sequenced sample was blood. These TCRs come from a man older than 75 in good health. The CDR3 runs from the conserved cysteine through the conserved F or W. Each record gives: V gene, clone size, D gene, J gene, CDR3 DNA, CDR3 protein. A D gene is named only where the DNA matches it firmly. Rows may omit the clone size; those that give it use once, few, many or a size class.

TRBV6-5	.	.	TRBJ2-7	TGTGCCAGCAGTACGCCGGGACGCAGCTCCTACGAGCAGTACTTC	CASSTPGRSSYEQYF
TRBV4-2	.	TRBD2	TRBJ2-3	TGTGCCAGCAGCCAAGATACCTCTAGCGGGGCCTCTAGCACAGATACGCAGTATTTT	CASSQDTSSGASSTDTQYF
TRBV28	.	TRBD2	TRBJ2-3	TGTGCCGGCAGCCGACAGACTAGCGGTACAGATACGCAGTATTTT	CAGSRQTSGTDTQYF
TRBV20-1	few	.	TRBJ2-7	TGCAGTGCCCCGGGACCTTCCTACGAGCAGTACTTC	CSAPGPSYEQYF
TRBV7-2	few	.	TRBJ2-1	TGTGCCAGCAGCGCGACGGAAAGGTCCAATGAGCAGTTCTTC	CASSATERSNEQFF
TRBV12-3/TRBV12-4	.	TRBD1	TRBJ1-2	TGTGTCAGCAGCCGTGACAGGGTCAACTATGGCTACACCTTC	CVSSRDRVNYGYTF
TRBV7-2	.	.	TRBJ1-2	TGTGCCAGCAGCTATTACGGATCAAACCATGGCTACACCTTC	CASSYYGSNHGYTF
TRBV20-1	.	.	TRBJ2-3	TGCAGTGCTGGCCGCTTAGGGTCTAGCACAGATACGCAGTATTTT	CSAGRLGSSTDTQYF
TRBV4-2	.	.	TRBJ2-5	TGTGCCAGCAGCCAAGATGGGGGGGGGCAGCAAGAGACCCAGTACTTC	CASSQDGGGQQETQYF
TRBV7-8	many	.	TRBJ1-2	TGTGCCAGCAGCTCCGGGACGAACTATGGCTACACCTTC	CASSSGTNYGYTF
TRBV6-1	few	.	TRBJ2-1	TGTGCCAGCAGCGGGGTGGGGGAGCAGTTCTTC	CASSGVGEQFF
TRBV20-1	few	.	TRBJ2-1	TGCAGTGCCCCCAGTCCCGTCCCGGCTGGTAGTGAGCAGTTCTTC	CSAPSPVPAGSEQFF
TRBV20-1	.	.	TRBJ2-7	TGCAGTGCTAGACAGCCTCTTAGCTCCTACGAGCAGTACTTC	CSARQPLSSYEQYF
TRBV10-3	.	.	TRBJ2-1	TGTGCCATCACCTGGGACCCGTACAATGAGCAGTTCTTC	CAITWDPYNEQFF
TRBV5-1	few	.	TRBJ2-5	TGCGCCAGCAGCGGGGGGTTAAGTAGTGAGACCCAGTACTTC	CASSGGLSSETQYF
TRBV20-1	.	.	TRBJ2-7	TGCAGTGCCGGAAGGGACTTGGGAGGTTACGAGCAGTACTTC	CSAGRDLGGYEQYF
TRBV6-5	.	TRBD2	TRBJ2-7	TGTGCCAGCAGGAAAGGACTAGCGAGCTACGAGCAGTACTTC	CASRKGLASYEQYF
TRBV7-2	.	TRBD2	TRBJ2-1	TGTGCCAGCAGCTCGGGACTAGCTCCCCTCTACAATGAGCAGTTCTTC	CASSSGLAPLYNEQFF
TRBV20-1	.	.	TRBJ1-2	TGCAGTGCTCCTAGGACGGGGGGACGGTATGGCTACACCTTC	CSAPRTGGRYGYTF
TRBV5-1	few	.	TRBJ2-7	TGCGCCAGCAGCTTCCCTATATCCCCCAGGGGAAGCTCCTACAATGAGCAGTACTTC	CASSFPISPRGSSYNEQYF
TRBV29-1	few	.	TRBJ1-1	TGCAGCGTTGAAGTCGCGGCCATGAACACTGAAGCTTTCTTT	CSVEVAAMNTEAFF
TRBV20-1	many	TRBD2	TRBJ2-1	TGCAGTGCTCCCCAATTAGCGGGAGGATCGCACAATGAGCAGTTCTTC	CSAPQLAGGSHNEQFF
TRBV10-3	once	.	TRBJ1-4	TGTGCCATCAGTGAAAGACTGGGGGGTGAAAAACTGTTTTTT	CAISERLGGEKLFF
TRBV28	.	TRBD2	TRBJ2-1	TGTGCCGGCAGTTTGGTGGCTAGCGGGATTAGAGATGAGCAGTTCTTC	CAGSLVASGIRDEQFF
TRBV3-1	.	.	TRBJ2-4	TGTGCCAGCAGCCAAGCCGTGGGCGAAAACATTCAGTACTTC	CASSQAVGENIQYF
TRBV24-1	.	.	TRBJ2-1	TGTGCCACCGCGGCAGCCCTAGCGAAGTACAATGAGCAGTTCTTC	CATAAALAKYNEQFF
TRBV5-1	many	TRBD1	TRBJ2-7	TGCGCCAGCAGCTTACAGGGGTTCTCCTACGAGCAGTACTTC	CASSLQGFSYEQYF
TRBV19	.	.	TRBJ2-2	TGTGCCAGTAGTATATGGCAGACGAACACCGGGGAGCTGTTTTTT	CASSIWQTNTGELFF
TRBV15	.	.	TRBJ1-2	TGTGCCACCAGCACGACCGGGGGTTTTAGGGACTATGGCTACACCTTC	CATSTTGGFRDYGYTF
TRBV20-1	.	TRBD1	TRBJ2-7	TGCAGTGCCACCCCGGGACAGGCAACCTACGAGCAGTACTTC	CSATPGQATYEQYF
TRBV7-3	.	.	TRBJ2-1	TGTGCCAGCAGCCCTAGGGGGGGGGGAATTAATTACAATGAGCAGTTCTTC	CASSPRGGGINYNEQFF
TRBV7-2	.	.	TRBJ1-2	TGTGCCAGCAGCTTACCCAGTTTATCCTATGGCTACACCTTC	CASSLPSLSYGYTF
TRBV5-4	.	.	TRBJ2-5	TGTGCCAGCAGCTTGCAGGGAGTAGAGACCCAGTACTTC	CASSLQGVETQYF
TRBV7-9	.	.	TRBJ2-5	TGTGCCAGCAGCTCCGGTACAAGGCAAGAGACCCAGTACTTC	CASSSGTRQETQYF
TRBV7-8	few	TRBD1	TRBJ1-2	TGTGCCAGCAGCTTAGACAGGGGACCGGTCTATGGCTACACCTTC	CASSLDRGPVYGYTF
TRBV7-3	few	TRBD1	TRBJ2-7	TGTGCCAGCAGCTTAACTCCGGGACAGGGGGCTTACGAGCAGTACTTC	CASSLTPGQGAYEQYF
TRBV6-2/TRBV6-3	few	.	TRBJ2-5	TGTGCCAGCAGTCCTCCCCACAGGGTGAACAACCCTTACGGGCAGTACTTC	CASSPPHRVNNPYGQYF
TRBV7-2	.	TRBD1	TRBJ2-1	TGTGCCAGCAGCCCGCTGGACAGGAAATCTTGGAATGAGCAGTTCTTC	CASSPLDRKSWNEQFF
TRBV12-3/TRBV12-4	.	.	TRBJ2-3	TGTGCCAGCAGTAGGGCTATGGGGCGGGCAGATACGCAGTATTTT	CASSRAMGRADTQYF
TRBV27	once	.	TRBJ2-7	TGTGCCAGCGCCCTGTCCTACAATGAGCAGTACTTC	CASALSYNEQYF
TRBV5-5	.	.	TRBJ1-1	TGTGCCAGCAGCTTGGCTTTTAACACTGAAGCTTTCTTT	CASSLAFNTEAFF
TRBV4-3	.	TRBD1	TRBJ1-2	TGCGCCAGCAGCCAAGATCTGACGACAGGGTATGGCTACACCTTC	CASSQDLTTGYGYTF
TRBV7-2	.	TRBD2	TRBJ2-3	TGTGCCAGCATTCTAGCGGGGGGGCCCTCAGATACGCAGTATTTT	CASILAGGPSDTQYF